This TCR beta chain was found in a study of CD4 T cells in relation to SARS-CoV-2 and coronaviruses. Study-level background: TCR beta CDR3s were sequenced after roughly nine-day antigen culture of PBMCs. Study observations and caveats: This crossreactivity analysis covered spike protein alone, no other viral proteins.

The table lists this clone with a few counts. Its specificity is unknown. Produced via immunoSEQ multiplex PCR; TCRdb's table is partial and in-frame only. The sample has some 44,000 clones, around 80% seen once. Naive and memory CD4+ T cells came from enriched cryopreserved PBMCs. Roughly 10^5 naive or memory CD4+ cells were cultured with CEF peptides for approximately 10 days. The specimen sequenced was naive CD4+ T cells from PBMCs, cultured in vitro. As for subset: naive CD4+ T cells isolated by negative enrichment. The clonotype comes from an adult with COVID-19.

CDR3 protein: CASSLGGRVEAYEQYF. As DNA, the CDR3 is TGTGCCAGCAGCTTGGGTGGTAGGGTGGAGGCCTACGAGCAGTACTTC. The chain employs TRBV5-4 and TRBJ2-7; D possibly corresponds to TRBD2 (5 bases). V gave up 0 bases and J gave up 2 bases, with 15 bases separating them. The CDR3 is 16 residues long. Looked up from germline, CDR1 is SGHNT and CDR2 is YYREEE (reference sequence).